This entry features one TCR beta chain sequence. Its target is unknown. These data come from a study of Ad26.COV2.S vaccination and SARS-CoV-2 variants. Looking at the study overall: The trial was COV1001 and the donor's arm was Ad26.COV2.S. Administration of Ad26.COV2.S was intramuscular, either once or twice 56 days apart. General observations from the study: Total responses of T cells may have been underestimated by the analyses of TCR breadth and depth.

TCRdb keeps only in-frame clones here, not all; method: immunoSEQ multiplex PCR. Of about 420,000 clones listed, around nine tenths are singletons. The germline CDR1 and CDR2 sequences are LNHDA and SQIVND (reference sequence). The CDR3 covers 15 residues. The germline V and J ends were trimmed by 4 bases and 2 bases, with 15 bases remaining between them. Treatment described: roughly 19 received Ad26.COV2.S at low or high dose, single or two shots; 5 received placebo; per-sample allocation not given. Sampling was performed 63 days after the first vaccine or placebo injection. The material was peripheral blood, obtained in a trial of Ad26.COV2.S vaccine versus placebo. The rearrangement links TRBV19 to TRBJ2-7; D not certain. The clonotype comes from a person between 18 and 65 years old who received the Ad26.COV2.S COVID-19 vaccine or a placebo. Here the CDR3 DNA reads TGTGCCAGTAGTAGCCGTGGTGGGCCGACCTACGAGCAGTACTTC. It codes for CASSSRGGPTYEQYF. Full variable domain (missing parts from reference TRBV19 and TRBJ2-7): DGGITQSPKYLFRKEGQNVTLSCEQNLNHDAMYWYRQDPGQGLRLIYYSQIVNDFQKGDIAEGYSVSREKKESFPLTVTSAQKNPTAFYLCASSSRGGPTYEQYFGPGTRLTVT.